The 8 T cell receptor beta chains reported below all come from one sample, sequenced in a study of cytomegalovirus exposure and HLA in healthy donors. Sequencing used immunoSEQ multiplex PCR; TCRdb keeps in-frame clones, though not all of them. The sample lists hundreds of thousands of clones, roughly 90% occurring once. The sample taken for sequencing was PBMCs. These receptors came from a woman aged 18-30 years in good health and CMV-seronegative.

The chain carries TRBV15 and TRBJ2-7; 7 bases fit TRBD1. V was clipped by 3 bases and J by 6 bases; unmatched bases: 2. Germline loops: CDR1 LNHNV, CDR2 YYDKDF (reference sequence). The CDR3 length is 12 residues. CDR3 region: CATSSTGVEQYF. The CDR3 DNA follows: TGTGCCACCAGCAGCACAGGGGTCGAGCAGTACTTC.

V is TRBV27 and J is TRBJ2-7; D is unresolved. Germline loops: CDR1 MNHEY, CDR2 SMNVEV (reference sequence). This CDR3 has 15 residues. The ends were cut back, 5 bases at V and 2 bases at J, with 16 bases in the middle. CDR3 in DNA: TGTGCCAGCAGTCCCCAAAGTGTACTGGCCTACGAGCAGTACTTC. The encoded protein is CASSPQSVLAYEQYF.

As regards this clone: The same CDR3 is also encoded by other DNA sequences in this sample. The rearrangement uses TRBV27 and TRBJ2-7; D may be TRBD1 (6 bases). Germline V gives CDR1 MNHEY, CDR2 SMNVEV (reference sequence). This CDR3 contains 13 residues. V was pared by 3 bases and J by 2 bases, with 8 bases between. CDR3: CASSLGATYEQYF. For the CDR3, the DNA is TGTGCCAGCAGTTTGGGGGCGACCTACGAGCAGTACTTC.

The V gene is TRBV2, the J gene TRBJ1-2; 9 bases fit TRBD1. CDR3 length equals 13 residues. The V and J ends lost 7 bases and 7 bases, in that order; junction bases with no gene match: 7. Germline CDR1 SNHLY, CDR2 FYNNEI. The CDR3 DNA reads as TGTGCCAGCAAACCGGGACAGGGCTTTGGCTACACCTTC. This encodes CASKPGQGFGYTF.

The chain combines TRBV19 with TRBJ2-3; TRBD1 agrees at 8 bases. CDR3 length: 17 amino acids. Germline CDR1 is LNHDA and CDR2 is SQIVND (reference sequence). Unmatched junction bases numbered 10, after V lost 3 bases and J lost 2 bases. The CDR3 here is CASSIARPGQVTDTQYF. In DNA form, the CDR3 reads TGTGCCAGTAGTATCGCTCGACCGGGACAGGTCACAGATACGCAGTATTTT.

This chain joins TRBV18 and TRBJ1-6; 7 bases match TRBD1. Looked up from germline, CDR1 is KGHSH and CDR2 is LQKENI. This CDR3 comprises 15 residues. V lost 4 bases and J lost 2; bases outside the gene matches: 2. The CDR3 spells CASSLDRTYNSPLHF. CDR3 DNA: TGTGCCAGCTCACTGGACAGGACCTATAATTCACCCCTCCACTTT. Using reference TRBV18 and TRBJ1-6 for the parts outside the CDR3, the full variable domain is NAGVMQNPRHLVRRRGQEARLRCSPMKGHSHVYWYRQLPEEGLKFMVYLQKENIIDESGMPKERFSAEFPKEGPSILRIQQVVRGDSAAYFCASSLDRTYNSPLHFGNGTRLTVT.

On this clone itself: This CDR3 is also generated by other DNA sequences in the sample. The chain employs TRBV2 and TRBJ1-1, with a tentative D call TRBD1 (5 bases). There are 13 residues in the CDR3. Deletions cut 6 bases from V and 1 base from J, with 9 bases between. In germline, CDR1 is SNHLY, CDR2 FYNNEI. The CDR3 DNA is TGTGCCAGCAGGGCTGACAGGAACACTGAAGCTTTCTTT. It translates to CASRADRNTEAFF.

The chain links TRBV6-5 to TRBJ1-5; tentative D call: TRBD1 (6 bases). There are 15 residues in the CDR3. CDR1 and CDR2 (germline): MNHEY, SVGAGI. With 1 base removed from V and 1 base from J, the gap between germline ends came to 8 bases. The CDR3 nucleotides are TGTGCCAGCAGTTACTTCAGGGGCAGCAATCAGCCCCAGCATTTT. Translated: CASSYFRGSNQPQHF.